Only one count was recorded for the clone carrying this TCR beta chain. The length of the CDR3 is 15 residues. Germline values: CDR1 SGHKS, CDR2 YYEKEE (reference sequence). With 4 bases removed from V and 4 bases from J, the gap between germline ends came to 15 bases. This sample is part of a study of blood T cell repertoires in COVID-19. Looking at the study overall: The study drew acute and convalescent COVID-19 samples from the United States, Italy and Spain. T cells, B-cell-depleted T cells, or PBMCs supplied cDNA or gDNA.

TCRdb's table, derived via immunoSEQ multiplex PCR, lists solely in-frame clones and lacks some. The sample lists about 260,000 clones; around 90% were seen once. Sequencing was done on a sample of peripheral blood. The V gene is TRBV5-5, the J gene TRBJ1-3, with D possibly TRBD1 on 5 matching bases. The origin of this receptor is a human donor in a cohort sampled during active COVID-19. The CDR3 nucleotides read TGTGCCAGCAGCGTGGAGGGGTTTATAGGAAACACCATATATTTT. It is translated as CASSVEGFIGNTIYF.